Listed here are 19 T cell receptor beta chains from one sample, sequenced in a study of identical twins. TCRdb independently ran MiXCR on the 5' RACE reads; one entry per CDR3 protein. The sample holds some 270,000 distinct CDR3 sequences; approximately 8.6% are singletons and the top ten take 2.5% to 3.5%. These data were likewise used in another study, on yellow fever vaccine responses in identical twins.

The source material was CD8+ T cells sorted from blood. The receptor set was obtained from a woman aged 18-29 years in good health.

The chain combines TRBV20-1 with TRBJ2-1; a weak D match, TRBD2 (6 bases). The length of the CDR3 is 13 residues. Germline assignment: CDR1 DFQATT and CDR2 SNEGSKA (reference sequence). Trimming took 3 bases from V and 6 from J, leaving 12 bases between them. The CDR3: CSARLMGGNEQFF. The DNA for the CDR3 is TGCAGTGCTAGGCTTATGGGGGGCAATGAGCAGTTCTTC.

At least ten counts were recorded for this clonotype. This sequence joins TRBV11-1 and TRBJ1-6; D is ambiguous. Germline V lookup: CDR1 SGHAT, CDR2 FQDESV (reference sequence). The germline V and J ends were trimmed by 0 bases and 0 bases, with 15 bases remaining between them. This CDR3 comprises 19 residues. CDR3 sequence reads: CASSLADTGGLSYNSPLHF. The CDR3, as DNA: TGTGCCAGCAGCTTAGCTGATACGGGAGGACTCTCCTATAATTCACCCCTCCACTTT.

The CDR3 region is CASSSTGADEQYF. The CDR3 DNA reads as TGTGCCAGCAGCTCGACAGGGGCGGACGAGCAGTACTTC. The V and J genes are TRBV5-6 and TRBJ2-7, with TRBD1 matching over 8 bases. The length of the CDR3 is 13 residues. Trimming cost V 3 bases and J 5 bases; bases outside gene matches: 4. Looked up from germline, CDR1 is SGHDT and CDR2 is YYEEEE.

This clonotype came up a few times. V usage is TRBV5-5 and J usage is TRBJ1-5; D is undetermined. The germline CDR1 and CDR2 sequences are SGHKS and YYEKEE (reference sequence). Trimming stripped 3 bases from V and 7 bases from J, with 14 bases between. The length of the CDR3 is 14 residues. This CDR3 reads CASSSTGLGQPQHF. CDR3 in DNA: TGTGCCAGCAGCTCTACGGGGTTAGGGCAGCCCCAGCATTTT.

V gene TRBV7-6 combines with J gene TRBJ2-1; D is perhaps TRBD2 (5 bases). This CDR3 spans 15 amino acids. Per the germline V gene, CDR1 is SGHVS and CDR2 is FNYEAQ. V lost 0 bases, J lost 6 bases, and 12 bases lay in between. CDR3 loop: CASSLAGGLLNEQFF. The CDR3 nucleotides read TGTGCCAGCAGCTTAGCAGGAGGCCTCCTCAATGAGCAGTTCTTC.

CDR3 sequence: CASNPDRILWETQYF. The CDR3 DNA follows: TGTGCCAGCAACCCAGACAGAATACTATGGGAGACCCAGTACTTC. V gene TRBV11-2 combines with J gene TRBJ2-5, with D possibly TRBD1 on 5 matching bases. CDR1 is SGHAT and CDR2 is FQNNGV in the germline V gene. The CDR3 is made up of 15 amino acids. The V end was cut by 7 bases, the J end by 5 bases, with 20 bases between.

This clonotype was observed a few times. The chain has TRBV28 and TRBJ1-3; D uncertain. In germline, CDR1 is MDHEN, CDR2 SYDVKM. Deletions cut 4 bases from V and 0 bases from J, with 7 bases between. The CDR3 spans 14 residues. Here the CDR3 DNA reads TGTGCCAGCAGTTCAGCGAGCTCTGGAAACACCATATATTTT. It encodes CASSSASSGNTIYF. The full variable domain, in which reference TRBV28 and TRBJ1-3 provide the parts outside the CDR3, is DVKVTQSSRYLVKRTGEKVFLECVQDMDHENMFWYRQDPGLGLRLIYFSYDVKMKEKGDIPEGYSVSREKKERFSLILESASTNQTSMYLCASSSASSGNTIYFGEGSWLTVV.

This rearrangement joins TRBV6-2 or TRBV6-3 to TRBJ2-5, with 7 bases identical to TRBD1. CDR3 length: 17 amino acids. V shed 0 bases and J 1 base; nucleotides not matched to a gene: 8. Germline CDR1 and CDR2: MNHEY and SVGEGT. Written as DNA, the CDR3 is TGTGCCAGCAGTTACTCCTACAGGGGACCAAGCCAAGAGACCCAGTACTTC. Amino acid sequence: CASSYSYRGPSQETQYF.

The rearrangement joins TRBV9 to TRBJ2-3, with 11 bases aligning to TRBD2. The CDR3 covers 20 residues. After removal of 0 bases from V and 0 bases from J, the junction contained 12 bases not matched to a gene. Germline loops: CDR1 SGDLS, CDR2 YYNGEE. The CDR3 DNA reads TGTGCCAGCAGCGTAGCTTTTAGCGGGGGGGCATCGTCTAGCACAGATACGCAGTATTTT. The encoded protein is CASSVAFSGGASSSTDTQYF.

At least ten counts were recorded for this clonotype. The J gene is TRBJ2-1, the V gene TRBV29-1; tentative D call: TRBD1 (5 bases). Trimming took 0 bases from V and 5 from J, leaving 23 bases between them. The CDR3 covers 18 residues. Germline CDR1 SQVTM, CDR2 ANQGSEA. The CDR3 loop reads CSVEDLSRQWEKHNEQFF. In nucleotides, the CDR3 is TGCAGCGTTGAAGATCTGTCCCGACAGTGGGAAAAACACAATGAGCAGTTCTTC.

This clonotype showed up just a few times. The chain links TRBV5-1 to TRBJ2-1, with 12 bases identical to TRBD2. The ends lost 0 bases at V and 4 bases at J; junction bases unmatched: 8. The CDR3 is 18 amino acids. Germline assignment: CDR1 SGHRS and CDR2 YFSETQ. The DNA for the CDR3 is TGCGCCAGCAGCTTGGGACTAGCGGGAGCGGCGGGTTACAATGAGCAGTTCTTC. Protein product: CASSLGLAGAAGYNEQFF.

CDR3 DNA sequence: TGTGCCAGCAGTTTGTGGGGGGCAGGCGATCAGCCCCAGCATTTT. Translation: CASSLWGAGDQPQHF. The chain links TRBV27 to TRBJ1-5; D might be TRBD1 (6 bases). V gave up 3 bases and J gave up 5 bases, with 14 bases separating them. The CDR3 covers 15 residues. Germline V CDR1 and CDR2: MNHEY, SMNVEV (reference sequence).

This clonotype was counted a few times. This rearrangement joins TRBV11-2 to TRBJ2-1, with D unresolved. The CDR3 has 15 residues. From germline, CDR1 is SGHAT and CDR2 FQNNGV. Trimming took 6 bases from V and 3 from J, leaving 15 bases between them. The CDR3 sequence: CASRDDTAHYNEQFF. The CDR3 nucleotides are TGTGCCAGCAGGGACGACACAGCTCACTACAATGAGCAGTTCTTC.

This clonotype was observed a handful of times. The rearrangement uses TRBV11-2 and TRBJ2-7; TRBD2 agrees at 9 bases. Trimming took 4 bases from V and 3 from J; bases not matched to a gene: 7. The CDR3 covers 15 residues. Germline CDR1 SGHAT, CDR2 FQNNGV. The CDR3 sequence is CASSYPSGTYYEQYF. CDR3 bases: TGTGCCAGCAGCTACCCTAGCGGGACATACTACGAGCAGTACTTC.

CDR3 in DNA: TGTGCCAGCAGCCCAAACCAGGCAGCGAACACCGGGGAGCTGTTTTTT. It is translated as CASSPNQAANTGELFF. The chain carries TRBV7-3 and TRBJ2-2, with no clear D. Germline V gene sequence: CDR1 SGHTA, CDR2 FQGTGA. Trimming cost V 5 bases and J 0 bases, with 13 bases left between them. The CDR3 is 16 residues long.

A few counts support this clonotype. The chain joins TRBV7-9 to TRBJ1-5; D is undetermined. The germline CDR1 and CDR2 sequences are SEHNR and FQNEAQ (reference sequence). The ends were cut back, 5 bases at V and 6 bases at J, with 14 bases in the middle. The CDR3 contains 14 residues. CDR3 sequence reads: CASSDYRVGQPQHF. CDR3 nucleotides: TGTGCCAGCAGCGACTATAGGGTCGGTCAGCCCCAGCATTTT.

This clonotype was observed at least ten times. The CDR3 bases are TGCAGCGTTGCGGTGGGGATGGGTGAAAAACTGTTTTTT. It is translated as CSVAVGMGEKLFF. J is TRBJ1-4 and V is TRBV29-1; D is ambiguous. V gave up 4 bases and J gave up 7 bases, with 13 bases separating them. The CDR3 is 13 amino acids. Germline-derived CDR1 and CDR2 are SQVTM and ANQGSEA.

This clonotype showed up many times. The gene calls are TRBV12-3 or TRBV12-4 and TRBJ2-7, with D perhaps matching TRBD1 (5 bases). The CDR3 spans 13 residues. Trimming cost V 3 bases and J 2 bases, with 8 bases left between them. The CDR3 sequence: CASSLSRAYEQYF. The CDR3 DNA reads TGTGCCAGCAGTTTGAGCAGGGCCTACGAGCAGTACTTC.

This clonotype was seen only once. The CDR3 protein is CASSNGTGAYEQYF. In nucleotides, the CDR3 is TGTGCCAGCAGCAACGGGACAGGGGCCTACGAGCAGTACTTC. The chain carries TRBV21-1 and TRBJ2-7; the D call in the table, TRBD1, was not verified against the DNA. TRBV21-1 is a listed pseudogene. This CDR3 contains 14 residues.